The 3 T cell receptor beta chains given below trace back to one sample, sequenced in a study of blood T cell repertoires in COVID-19. Some clones are missing from TCRdb's copy, which holds only in-frame ones; the method was immunoSEQ multiplex PCR. The sample has 200,000 to 250,000 clones, around 82% seen once. Specimen: peripheral blood. These receptors originate from a woman over 75 with active or convalescent COVID-19.

The chain employs TRBV10-3 and TRBJ2-1; TRBD2 is a possible D gene (6 bases). This CDR3 has 14 residues. In germline, CDR1 is ENHRY, CDR2 SYGVKD. V lost 4 bases and J lost 8, with 15 bases in between. CDR3 residues: CAISGSTRADEQFF. In DNA form, the CDR3 reads TGTGCCATCAGTGGCTCGACTAGAGCCGATGAGCAGTTCTTC.

The chain links TRBV5-1 to TRBJ1-2, with 7 bases aligning to TRBD1. The CDR3 contains 14 residues. Trimming cost V 4 bases and J 3 bases; bases outside gene matches: 6. Germline V gene sequence: CDR1 SGHRS, CDR2 YFSETQ. The DNA for the CDR3 is TGCGCCAGCAGCACACAGGGGTTTGACTATGGCTACACCTTC. This encodes CASSTQGFDYGYTF.

The gene calls are TRBV5-1 and TRBJ1-2, with a tentative D call TRBD1 (5 bases). Trimming shortened V by 4 bases and J by 4 bases, and 14 bases separated the two germline ends. Germline V gene data show CDR1 as SGHRS and CDR2 as YFSETQ. The CDR3 consists of 14 residues. In nucleotides, the CDR3 is TGCGCCAGCAGCGTGAATCAGGGAGGCTATGGCTACACCTTC. Protein product: CASSVNQGGYGYTF.